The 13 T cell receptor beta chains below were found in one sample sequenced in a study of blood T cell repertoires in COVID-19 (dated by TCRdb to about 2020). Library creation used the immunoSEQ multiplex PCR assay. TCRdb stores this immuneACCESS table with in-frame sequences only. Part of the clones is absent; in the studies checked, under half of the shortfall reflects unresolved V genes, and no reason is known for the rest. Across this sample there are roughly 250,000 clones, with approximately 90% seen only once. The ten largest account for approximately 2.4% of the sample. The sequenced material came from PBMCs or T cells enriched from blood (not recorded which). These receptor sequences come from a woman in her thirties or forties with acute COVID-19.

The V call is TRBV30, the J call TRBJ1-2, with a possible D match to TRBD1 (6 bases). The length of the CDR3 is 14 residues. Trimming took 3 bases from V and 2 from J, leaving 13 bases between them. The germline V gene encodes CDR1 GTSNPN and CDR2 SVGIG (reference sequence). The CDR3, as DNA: TGTGCCTGGAGAATGGGGCAGGGGAACTATGGCTACACCTTC. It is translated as CAWRMGQGNYGYTF. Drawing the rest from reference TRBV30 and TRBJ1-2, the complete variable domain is SQTIHQWPATLVQPVGSPLSLECTVEGTSNPNLYWYRQAAGRGLQLLFYSVGIGQISSEVPQNLSASRPQDRQFILSSKKLLLSDSGFYLCAWRMGQGNYGYTFGSGTRLTVV.

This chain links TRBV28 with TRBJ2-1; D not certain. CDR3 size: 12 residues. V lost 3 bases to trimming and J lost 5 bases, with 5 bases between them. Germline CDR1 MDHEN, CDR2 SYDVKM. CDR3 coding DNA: TGTGCCAGCAGTTTTAATGACAATGAGCAGTTCTTC. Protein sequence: CASSFNDNEQFF.

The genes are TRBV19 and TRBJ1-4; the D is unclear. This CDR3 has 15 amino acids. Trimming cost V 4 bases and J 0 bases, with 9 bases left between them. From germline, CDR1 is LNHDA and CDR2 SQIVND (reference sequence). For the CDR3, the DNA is TGTGCCAGTAGTACCTACGTTGCAACTAATGAAAAACTGTTTTTT. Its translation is CASSTYVATNEKLFF.

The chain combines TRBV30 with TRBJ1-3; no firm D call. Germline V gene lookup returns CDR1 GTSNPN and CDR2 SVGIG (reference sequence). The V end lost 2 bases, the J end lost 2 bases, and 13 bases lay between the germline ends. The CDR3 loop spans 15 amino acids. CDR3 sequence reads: CAWSLNRGPGNTIYF. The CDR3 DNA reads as TGTGCCTGGAGTCTCAACCGGGGTCCTGGAAACACCATATATTTT.

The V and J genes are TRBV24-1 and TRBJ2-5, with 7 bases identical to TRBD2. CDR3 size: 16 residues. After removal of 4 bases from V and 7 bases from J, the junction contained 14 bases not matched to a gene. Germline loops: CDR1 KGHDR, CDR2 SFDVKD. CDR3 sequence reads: CATSEAGLLESRTQYF. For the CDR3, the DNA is TGTGCCACCAGTGAAGCGGGACTCCTGGAATCGAGGACCCAGTACTTC.

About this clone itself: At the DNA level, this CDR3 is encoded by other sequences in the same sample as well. The CDR3 DNA sequence: TGTGCCAGCAGCTTGGAACAGGGGGCCGGTGAGCAGTACTTC. It specifies CASSLEQGAGEQYF. The chain recombines TRBV5-4 with TRBJ2-7, with TRBD1 identical over 9 bases. Per the germline V gene, CDR1 is SGHNT and CDR2 is YYREEE (reference sequence). CDR3 length: 14 residues. Trimming at V came to 0 bases and at J to 7 bases, leaving 5 bases not matched to a gene.

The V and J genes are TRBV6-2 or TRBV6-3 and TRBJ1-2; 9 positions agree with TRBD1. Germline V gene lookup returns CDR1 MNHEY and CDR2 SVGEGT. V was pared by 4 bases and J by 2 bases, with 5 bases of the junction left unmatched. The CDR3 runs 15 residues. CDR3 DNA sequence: TGTGCCAGCAGTTCCCCGGGACAGGGAAACTATGGCTACACCTTC. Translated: CASSSPGQGNYGYTF.

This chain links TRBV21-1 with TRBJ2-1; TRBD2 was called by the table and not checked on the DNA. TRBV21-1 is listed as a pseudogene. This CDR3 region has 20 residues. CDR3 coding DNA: TGTGCCAGCAGCAAAACTAAGACTAGCGGAACCCTTAGCTCCTACAATGAGCAGTTCTTC. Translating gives CASSKTKTSGTLSSYNEQFF.

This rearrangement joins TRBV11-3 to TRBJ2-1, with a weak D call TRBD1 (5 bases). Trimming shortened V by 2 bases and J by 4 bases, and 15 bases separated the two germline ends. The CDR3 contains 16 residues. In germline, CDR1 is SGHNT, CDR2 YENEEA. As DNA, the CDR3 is TGTGCCAGCAGCTTATTTGACAGCTTATCTTACAATGAGCAGTTCTTC. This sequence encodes CASSLFDSLSYNEQFF.

CDR3 coding DNA: TGTGCCAGTAGTCGGCAGCGCTCCTACAATGAGCAGTTCTTC. This translates into CASSRQRSYNEQFF. The V gene is TRBV19, the J gene TRBJ2-1, with no clear D. The CDR3 totals 14 residues. Germline V gene sequence: CDR1 LNHDA, CDR2 SQIVND (reference sequence). V lost 5 bases and J 0 bases, leaving 8 bases between the germline ends.

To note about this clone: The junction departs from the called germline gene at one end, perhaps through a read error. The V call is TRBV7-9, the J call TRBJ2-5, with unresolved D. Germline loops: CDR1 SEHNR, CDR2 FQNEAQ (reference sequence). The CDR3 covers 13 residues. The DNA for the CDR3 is TGTGCCAGCAGCTTAGCGACTTTAGAGGCCCAGTACTTC. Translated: CASSLATLEAQYF.

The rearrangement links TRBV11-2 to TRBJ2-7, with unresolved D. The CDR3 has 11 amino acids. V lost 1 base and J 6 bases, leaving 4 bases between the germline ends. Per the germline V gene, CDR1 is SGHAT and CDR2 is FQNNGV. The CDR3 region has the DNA TGTGCCAGCAGCTTAGTGCGCGAGCAGTACTTC. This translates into CASSLVREQYF.

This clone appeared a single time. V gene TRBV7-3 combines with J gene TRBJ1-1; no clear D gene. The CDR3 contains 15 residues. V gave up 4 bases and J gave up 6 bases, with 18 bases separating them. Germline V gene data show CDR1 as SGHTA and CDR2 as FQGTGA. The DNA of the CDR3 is TGTGCCAGCAGCTCCGACCACGGGAGGACCGCTGAAGCTTTCTTT. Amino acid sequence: CASSSDHGRTAEAFF.